These 20 T cell receptor beta chains were all obtained from the same sample, sequenced in a study of radiotherapy plus CTLA-4 blockade in lung cancer. Assay: immunoSEQ multiplex PCR; the TCRdb copy retains only in-frame clones and omits some. Among approximately 52,000 clones listed, about four fifths were seen once. Specimen: peripheral blood, collected from a patient treated with radiotherapy plus ipilimumab. The receptors stem from a human donor with non-small cell lung cancer who had a complete response to radiotherapy plus ipilimumab.

The chain uses TRBV5-4 and TRBJ2-1; D might be TRBD1 (6 bases). Germline V gives CDR1 SGHNT, CDR2 YYREEE (reference sequence). V lost 0 bases and J lost 4, with 14 bases in between. The CDR3 contains 16 residues. DNA of the CDR3: TGTGCCAGCAGCTTGGCCAAAGGGACACTGTACAATGAGCAGTTCTTC. It codes for CASSLAKGTLYNEQFF.

By share, this clone counts as medium-sized (0.01 to 0.1%). The chain employs TRBV28 and TRBJ1-4, with unresolved D. V lost 5 bases, J lost 7 bases, and 14 bases lay in between. CDR3 length: 14 amino acids. The germline V gene encodes CDR1 MDHEN and CDR2 SYDVKM. Here the CDR3 DNA reads TGTGCCAGCAGTGCCAGGCAACAGTCTGAAAAACTGTTTTTT. This sequence encodes CASSARQQSEKLFF.

The V call is TRBV6-1, the J call TRBJ2-2; a possible D gene is TRBD1 (6 bases). Trimming left V 2 bases short and J 9 bases short, with 16 bases between. Germline CDR1 MNHNS, CDR2 SASEGT. The length of the CDR3 is 15 residues. CDR3 loop: CASSEFSQGHRELFF. CDR3 sequence (DNA): TGTGCCAGCAGTGAATTTTCGCAGGGACATCGGGAGCTGTTTTTT.

The chain has TRBV28 and TRBJ2-7, with 7 bases identical to TRBD1. The V and J ends lost 6 bases and 6 bases, in that order; junction bases with no gene match: 2. Germline CDR1 and CDR2: MDHEN and SYDVKM. CDR3 length equals 11 residues. The CDR3 sequence: CASSGTAEQYV. In DNA, the CDR3 is TGTGCCAGCAGCGGGACAGCCGAGCAGTACGTC.

The CDR3 nucleotides are TGTGCCACCTCAACGACCAGGGGTACAGATACGCAGTATTTT. Translating it yields CATSTTRGTDTQYF. The chain carries TRBV6-5 and TRBJ2-3, with D possibly TRBD1 on 6 matching bases. Trimming left V 10 bases short and J 3 bases short, with 17 bases between. CDR3 length: 14 amino acids. Per the germline V gene, CDR1 is MNHEY and CDR2 is SVGAGI.

This chain connects TRBV7-2 to TRBJ2-7; TRBD2 is a possible D gene (6 bases). The V end was cut by 5 bases, the J end by 3 bases, with 14 bases between. The CDR3 covers 14 residues. The V gene's germline CDR1 is SGHTA and CDR2 FQGNSA. The CDR3 bases are TGTGCCAGCAGCCACCCCGGGGGATACTACGAGCAGTACTTC. It is translated as CASSHPGGYYEQYF.

A few counts support this clone. J is TRBJ1-1 and V is TRBV5-6; 7 bases agree with TRBD1. The germline gives CDR1 SGHDT, CDR2 YYEEEE. J gave up 5 bases and V 6 bases, and 7 bases lay outside the gene matches. The CDR3 totals 13 residues. CDR3 region: CASTLQGWTEAFF. CDR3 nucleotide sequence: TGTGCCAGCACATTACAGGGGTGGACTGAAGCTTTCTTT.

The V gene is TRBV18, the J gene TRBJ2-7, with 7 bases that match TRBD2. The J segment lost 6 bases and the V segment lost 1 base, leaving 15 bases of the junction unmatched. The CDR3 is 17 residues long. Germline values: CDR1 KGHSH, CDR2 LQKENI. CDR3 sequence reads: CASSPRGSGTPRREQYV. CDR3 nucleotide sequence: TGTGCCAGCTCACCACGGGGGAGCGGGACCCCGCGACGCGAGCAGTACGTC.

The chain combines TRBV2 with TRBJ2-3; 11 nucleotides align to TRBD2. The ends lost 5 bases at V and 3 bases at J; junction bases unmatched: 7. The CDR3 runs to 16 residues. Germline CDR1 and CDR2: SNHLY and FYNNEI. CDR3 in amino acids: CASSRSSGGPTDTQYF. CDR3 in DNA: TGTGCCAGCAGTCGCTCTAGCGGGGGGCCTACAGATACGCAGTATTTT.

This clone is a singleton in its sample. The rearrangement uses TRBV28 and TRBJ2-7; possible D gene TRBD2, 6 bases. CDR3 length: 14 residues. V gave up 4 bases and J gave up 4 bases, with 14 bases separating them. Germline V gene sequence: CDR1 MDHEN, CDR2 SYDVKM. This CDR3 reads CASSSPGRPYEQYV. The DNA for the CDR3 is TGTGCCAGCAGTTCGCCCGGGAGACCTTACGAGCAGTACGTC.

The chain recombines TRBV2 with TRBJ2-7; a weak D match, TRBD1 (6 bases). The V and J ends lost 6 bases and 4 bases respectively, with 16 bases between them. This CDR3 spans 14 amino acids. Germline assignment: CDR1 SNHLY and CDR2 FYNNEI. The DNA for the CDR3 is TGTGCCAGCAGAGGGGGACCTGGGACGTACGAGCAGTACTTC. It is translated as CASRGGPGTYEQYF. The variable domain in full, with the rest retrieved from reference TRBV2 and TRBJ2-7, is EPEVTQTPSHQVTQMGQEVILRCVPISNHLYFYWYRQILGQKVEFLVSFYNNEISEKSEIFDDQFSVERPDGSNFTLKIRSTKLEDSAMYFCASRGGPGTYEQYFGPGTRLTVT.

The V call is TRBV7-2, the J call TRBJ1-1; D remains unclear. The V gene's germline CDR1 is SGHTA and CDR2 FQGNSA. The CDR3 spans 14 residues. The germline V and J ends were trimmed by 1 base and 0 bases, with 6 bases remaining between them. The DNA for the CDR3 is TGTGCCAGCAGCTTAGTATCCGTGAACACTGAAGCTTTCTTT. Protein product: CASSLVSVNTEAFF.

The rearrangement joins TRBV7-6 to TRBJ2-3, with TRBD2 identical over 7 bases. The CDR3 totals 15 residues. Germline trimming cut 3 bases from V and 6 bases from J; bases unmatched to any gene: 9. Germline assignment: CDR1 SGHVS and CDR2 FNYEAQ. CDR3 loop: CASSFMAGEPDTQYF. In nucleotides, the CDR3 is TGTGCCAGCAGCTTTATGGCGGGAGAACCGGATACGCAGTATTTT.

The chain uses TRBV7-2 and TRBJ1-1; D is uncertain. V was pared by 5 bases and J by 6 bases, with 13 bases between. CDR3 length equals 13 residues. CDR1 and CDR2 from the germline V gene are SGHTA and FQGNSA. CDR3 nucleotides: TGTGCCAGCAGCCTCAACCCCCGGGCTGAAGCTTTCTTT. Translated: CASSLNPRAEAFF.

This clone was seen only a few times. The chain carries TRBV6-6 and TRBJ1-4, with unresolved D. V shed 0 bases and J shed 3 bases, with 8 bases lying between them. The CDR3 extends over 15 amino acids. CDR1 and CDR2 from the germline V gene are MNHNY and SVGAGI (reference sequence). The CDR3 is CASSYSGDPNEKLFF. In DNA, the CDR3 is TGTGCCAGCAGTTACTCGGGAGACCCTAATGAAAAACTGTTTTTT.

The chain employs TRBV6-5 and TRBJ2-5; a weak D match, TRBD1 (6 bases). The J call may not be correct, given that the DNA end is closer to TRBJ2-7. The CDR3 is 14 residues long. Germline-derived CDR1 and CDR2 are MNHEY and SVGAGI. CDR3 coding DNA: TGTGCCAGCAGGCTCGACAGGAGCTCCTACGAGCAGTACTTC. Amino acid sequence: CASRLDRSSYEQYF.

The rearrangement joins TRBV7-2 to TRBJ1-2; 7 bases line up with TRBD1. This CDR3 spans 13 amino acids. Germline V gene data show CDR1 as SGHTA and CDR2 as FQGNSA. V dropped 5 bases and J dropped 5; count of bases not matched to a gene: 5. CDR3 DNA: TGTGCCAGCAGCGCACAGACAGGGTATGGCTACACCTTC. Its protein is CASSAQTGYGYTF.

The chain recombines TRBV9 with TRBJ1-4; perhaps TRBD1 as D (5 bases). V lost 3 bases to trimming and J lost 10 bases, with 13 bases between them. The germline V gene encodes CDR1 SGDLS and CDR2 YYNGEE. The CDR3 consists of 13 residues. The CDR3 DNA follows: TGTGCCAGCAGCGCTGGGGGGGTTGGAAAACTGTTTTTT. As protein: CASSAGGVGKLFF.

This clone was observed a single time. The V call is TRBV2, the J call TRBJ2-2; 8 nucleotides agree with TRBD2. The J segment lost 0 bases and the V segment lost 11 bases, leaving 11 bases of the junction unmatched. The germline gives CDR1 SNHLY, CDR2 FYNNEI. The CDR3 is 16 amino acids. CDR3 sequence (DNA): TGTGCCGGGAAAGAGACTAGCGTTACGAACACCGGGGAGCTGTTTTTT. It encodes CAGKETSVTNTGELFF.

The chain carries TRBV10-2 and TRBJ2-5; D might be TRBD1 (6 bases). This CDR3 comprises 15 residues. Trimming took 3 bases from V and 2 from J, leaving 13 bases between them. Per the germline V gene, CDR1 is WSHSY and CDR2 is SAAADI. CDR3 residues: CASSDLGTGQETQYF. The CDR3, as DNA: TGCGCCAGCAGTGATTTGGGTACAGGGCAAGAGACCCAGTACTTC.